A selection of T cell receptor beta chains follows, all from one sample in a study of beta chain features in type 1 diabetes. Sequencing was performed with immunoSEQ multiplex PCR; in TCRdb, only in-frame clones are kept and a portion is missing. The sample gives hundreds of thousands of clones, roughly a sixth of which show up once; about 0.093% is in the top ten. Sequenced sample: naive CD4+ T cells from blood. These receptors were taken from a man in his late teens or twenties in good health. The CDR3 runs from the conserved cysteine through the conserved F or W. A D gene is named only where the DNA matches it firmly. Expanded clones are given a class, and other clones once, few, many or no size at all.

NA	TRBJ2-7	few	TRBV7-2	CASSLGGSPYEQYF	TGTGCCAGCAGCTTAGGGGGCAGCCCCTACGAGCAGTACTTC
NA	TRBJ2-1	NA	TRBV9	CVSSVGRSSYNEQFF	TGTGTCAGCAGCGTAGGCCGGAGCTCCTACAATGAGCAGTTCTTC
NA	TRBJ2-1	few	TRBV7-3	CASSPLIGSDNEQFF	TGTGCCAGCAGCCCTCTAATCGGATCGGACAATGAGCAGTTCTTC
NA	TRBJ1-1	NA	TRBV28	CASSPGVITEAFF	TGTGCCAGCAGTCCGGGGGTTATCACTGAAGCTTTCTTT
TRBD1	TRBJ1-2	NA	TRBV29-1	CSAKRDRGPPNYGYTF	TGCAGCGCGAAGAGGGACAGGGGGCCCCCGAACTATGGCTACACCTTC
NA	TRBJ2-1	NA	TRBV5-1	CASSLFNEQFF	TGCGCCAGCAGCTTGTTCAATGAGCAGTTCTTC
NA	TRBJ2-1	NA	TRBV7-2	CASSLTVSYSEQFF	TGTGCCAGCAGCTTAACGGTTAGCTATTCTGAGCAGTTCTTC
NA	TRBJ1-2	few	TRBV25-1	CASSEFGNYGYTF	TGTGCCAGCAGTGAATTCGGGAACTATGGCTACACCTTC
TRBD2	TRBJ2-5	NA	TRBV9	CASSATSVGETQYF	TGTGCCAGCAGCGCCACTAGCGTGGGAGAGACCCAGTACTTC
TRBD1	TRBJ2-7	few	TRBV27	CASSLGQGATYEQYF	TGTGCCAGCAGTTTAGGTCAGGGGGCCACCTACGAGCAGTACTTC
NA	TRBJ1-2	NA	TRBV28	CASSPYKSLRTNYGYTF	TGTGCCAGCAGTCCTTACAAGTCGCTCCGAACTAACTATGGCTACACCTTC
NA	TRBJ1-5	few	TRBV15	CATSRDQLGGSQPQHF	TGTGCCACCAGCAGAGATCAATTGGGAGGAAGTCAGCCCCAGCATTTT
NA	TRBJ1-5	few	TRBV10-3	CAIRDSQGPQHF	TGTGCCATCAGAGACAGCCAAGGGCCCCAGCATTTT
NA	TRBJ2-2	NA	TRBV4-1	CASSQELRAGTGELFF	TGCGCCAGCAGCCAAGAACTCAGGGCCGGGACCGGGGAGCTGTTTTTT
TRBD2	TRBJ2-7	NA	TRBV28	CASTTPSGSHEQYF	TGTGCCAGCACCACCCCTAGCGGGTCCCACGAGCAGTACTTC
NA	TRBJ2-1	NA	TRBV18	CASSPQGGSYNEQFF	TGTGCCAGCTCACCACAGGGTGGGTCCTACAATGAGCAGTTCTTC
NA	TRBJ2-5	NA	TRBV19	CASCRGALTQETQYF	TGTGCCAGCTGTAGAGGGGCCCTCACACAAGAGACCCAGTACTTC
TRBD1	TRBJ1-2	NA	TRBV25-1	CASSEGTGFDYGYTF	TGTGCCAGCAGTGAAGGGACAGGGTTCGACTATGGCTACACCTTC
TRBD1	TRBJ1-2	few	TRBV29-1	CSGAGTGIYGYTF	TGCAGCGGAGCCGGGACAGGGATTTATGGCTACACCTTC
NA	TRBJ2-7	NA	TRBV28	CASSKAGYEQYF	TGTGCCAGCAGTAAGGCGGGCTACGAGCAGTACTTC
NA	TRBJ2-5	NA	TRBV4-2	CASSQVEETQYF	TGTGCCAGCAGCCAAGTTGAAGAGACCCAGTACTTC
TRBD2	TRBJ2-7	NA	TRBV5-5	CASSRTSSYEQYF	TGTGCCAGCAGCCGGACTAGCAGCTACGAGCAGTACTTC
TRBD1	TRBJ2-1	few	TRBV5-4	CASSTRLRTGDNEQFF	TGTGCCAGCAGCACGCGCCTCCGGACAGGTGACAATGAGCAGTTCTTC
NA	TRBJ2-3	once	TRBV4-3	CASSQGSRTTDTQYF	TGCGCCAGCAGCCAAGGTTCACGGACAACAGATACGCAGTATTTT
NA	TRBJ2-2	NA	TRBV25-1	CASSGKQGLFFVGELFF	TGTGCCAGCAGTGGAAAACAGGGTTTGTTCTTTGTCGGGGAGCTGTTTTTT
NA	TRBJ2-3	NA	TRBV6-6	CASRRGGTDTQYF	TGTGCCAGCAGGAGAGGGGGGACAGATACGCAGTATTTT
NA	TRBJ2-3	NA	TRBV4-3	CASSQGSRSRTDTQYF	TGCGCCAGCAGCCAAGGCAGCAGGTCCCGCACAGATACGCAGTATTTT
TRBD1	TRBJ2-2	NA	TRBV7-9	CASSHGQGGGELFF	TGTGCCAGCAGCCACGGACAGGGCGGCGGGGAGCTGTTTTTT
TRBD1	TRBJ1-2	NA	TRBV5-1	CASSSSRTGPTYGYTF	TGCGCCAGCAGCTCCTCCAGGACAGGGCCTACCTATGGCTACACCTTC
NA	TRBJ2-2	NA	TRBV11-3	CASSFRTGTLTGELFF	TGTGCCAGCAGCTTCCGGACCGGGACACTCACCGGGGAGCTGTTTTTT
NA	TRBJ2-3	NA	TRBV5-1	CASSLGAVPDTQYF	TGCGCCAGCAGCTTGGGAGCGGTCCCAGATACGCAGTATTTT
NA	TRBJ1-2	NA	TRBV10-3	CAARSGGAVGYTF	TGTGCCGCCCGATCGGGGGGCGCGGTTGGCTACACCTTC
TRBD1	TRBJ1-2	NA	TRBV10-3	CAISEPGQKNYGYTF	TGTGCCATCAGTGAGCCGGGACAGAAAAACTATGGCTACACCTTC
NA	TRBJ2-5	NA	TRBV28	CASSSPGGRGSETQYF	TGTGCCAGCAGTTCACCCGGGGGTAGGGGGTCAGAGACCCAGTACTTC
NA	TRBJ1-1	NA	TRBV11-2	CASSLRRVTLNTEAFF	TGTGCCAGCAGCCTCCGCCGGGTCACGTTGAACACTGAAGCTTTCTTT
TRBD1	TRBJ1-3	few	TRBV7-2	CASSSSTGVGNTIYF	TGTGCCAGCAGCTCCTCGACAGGGGTCGGAAACACCATATATTTT
NA	TRBJ2-7	NA	TRBV18	CASSPWDLLEQYF	TGTGCCAGCTCACCATGGGACCTCCTCGAGCAGTACTTC
TRBD1	TRBJ2-5	few	TRBV29-1	CSARGTAVQETQYF	TGCAGCGCCCGAGGGACAGCAGTTCAAGAGACCCAGTACTTC
NA	TRBJ2-5	NA	TRBV12-5	CASGLGLGFLQETQYF	TGTGCTAGTGGTTTGGGGTTGGGGTTTCTCCAGGAGACCCAGTACTTC
NA	TRBJ1-6	NA	TRBV6-1	CASTSRRGDDSPLHF	TGTGCCAGCACCTCTCGAAGGGGGGATGATTCACCCCTCCACTTT
TRBD2	TRBJ2-5	NA	TRBV5-1	CASSSGLAGIETQYF	TGCGCCAGCAGCTCCGGGTTAGCGGGGATCGAGACCCAGTACTTC
NA	TRBJ1-6	NA	TRBV9	CASRRGQDNSPLHF	TGTGCCAGCAGAAGGGGACAAGATAATTCACCCCTCCACTTT
NA	TRBJ2-7	few	TRBV5-4	CASSLEGGLVTYEQYF	TGTGCCAGCAGCTTAGAAGGGGGATTGGTCACCTACGAGCAGTACTTC
NA	TRBJ2-5	few	TRBV19	CASSISPRETQYF	TGTGCCAGTAGTATAAGCCCACGAGAGACCCAGTACTTC
NA	TRBJ1-3	NA	TRBV6-5	CASSYSRTQPHTIYF	TGTGCCAGCAGTTACTCGAGGACGCAGCCGCACACCATATATTTT
TRBD1	TRBJ2-7	NA	TRBV6-5	CASSFLRQGSYEQYF	TGTGCCAGCAGTTTCCTCCGACAGGGGTCCTACGAGCAGTACTTC